This paragraph covers one TCR beta chain sequence. What it binds is not known. The sample is drawn from a study of CD8+ T cells in alopecia areata. Whole-study context: Treated patients swallowed 5 to 10 mg of oral tofacitinib twice daily. The study, taken as a whole, reports: Tofacitinib did not eliminate many expanded lesional clones from scalp or blood. With one nonresponder, baseline CD8+ expansion's link to response remains uncertain.

Reverse transcription of extracted RNA yielded cDNA, which provided the sequencing template. The data were produced by immunoSEQ multiplex PCR, yet TCRdb's version contains in-frame clones alone and is incomplete. The sample includes about 150,000 clones, 45% to 60% of them seen just once. Germline assignment: CDR1 MGHRA and CDR2 YSYEKL. There are 16 residues in the CDR3. V was pared by 4 bases and J by 3 bases, with 13 bases between. Described treatment: oral pan-JAK inhibitor, 5-10 mg twice daily. T lymphocytes (CD4+ and CD8+) were sorted from PBMCs. Here the sequenced sample was CD8+ T cells sorted from blood, taken at week 4, from a patient treated with tofacitinib. The gene calls are TRBV4-1 and TRBJ1-6, with D unresolved. The TCR was taken from a human donor with alopecia areata. CDR3 nucleotides: TGCGCCAGCAGCCCCAGGTCCGGTGGCTATAATTCACCCCTCCACTTT. Translated: CASSPRSGGYNSPLHF.